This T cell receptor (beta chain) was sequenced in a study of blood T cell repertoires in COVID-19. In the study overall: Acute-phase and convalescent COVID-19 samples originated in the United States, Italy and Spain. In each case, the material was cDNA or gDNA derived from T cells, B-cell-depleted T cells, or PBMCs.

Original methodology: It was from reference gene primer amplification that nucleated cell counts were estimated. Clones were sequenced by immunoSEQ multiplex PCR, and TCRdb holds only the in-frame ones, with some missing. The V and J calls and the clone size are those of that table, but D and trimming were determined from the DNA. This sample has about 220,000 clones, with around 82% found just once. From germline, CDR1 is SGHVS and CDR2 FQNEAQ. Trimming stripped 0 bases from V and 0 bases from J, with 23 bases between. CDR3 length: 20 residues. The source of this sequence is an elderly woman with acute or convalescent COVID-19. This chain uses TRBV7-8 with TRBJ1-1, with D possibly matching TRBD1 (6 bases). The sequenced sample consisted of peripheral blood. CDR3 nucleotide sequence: TGTGCCAGCAGCTTAGCGAAAAGGACACCTCGCAGGGGTTTGAACACTGAAGCTTTCTTT. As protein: CASSLAKRTPRRGLNTEAFF.